This is a list of T cell receptor beta chains from one sample in a study of human T cells and chemical hapten exposure. TCRdb re-called the RACE reads through MiXCR, storing one row per CDR3 protein. The sample includes 79,000 or so distinct CDR3 sequences, approximately 10% of them seen just once. The specimen was whole blood, collected in connection with sensitization to the hapten diphenylcyclopropenone (DPC). These receptors originate from a woman between 50 and 59 years old with alopecia areata. Some clones in this sample may be carry-over from other donors' samples. Each CDR3 is given with its conserved first and last residue. Fields, in order: clone size, J gene, D gene, V gene, CDR3 protein, CDR3 DNA. The D gene is left open where the match is weak. Clone size is not always given. Where it is, it says once, few, many or a class for expanded clones.

size: few
J: TRBJ1-1
D: .
V: TRBV11-3
CDR3: CASSSPGWDTEAFF
DNA: TGTGCCAGCAGCTCCCCGGGGTGGGACACTGAAGCTTTCTTT

size: many
J: TRBJ1-2
D: TRBD1
V: TRBV4-3
CDR3: CASSQDLGQGHGMGGYTF
DNA: TGCGCCAGCAGCCAAGATTTGGGACAGGGTCACGGAATGGGTGGCTACACCTTC

size: .
J: TRBJ1-3
D: TRBD1
V: TRBV18
CDR3: CASSPAGTAGNTIYF
DNA: TGTGCCAGCTCACCAGCAGGGACAGCTGGAAACACCATATATTTT

size: few
J: TRBJ1-1
D: .
V: TRBV6-2/TRBV6-3
CDR3: CASSSRAEAFF
DNA: TGTGCCAGCAGTTCCAGGGCTGAAGCTTTCTTT

size: few
J: TRBJ1-1
D: .
V: TRBV12-3/TRBV12-4
CDR3: CASRGAGDTEAFF
DNA: TGTGCCAGCAGGGGGGCAGGGGACACTGAAGCTTTCTTT

size: .
J: TRBJ2-5
D: .
V: TRBV29-1
CDR3: CSVEHQQETQYF
DNA: TGCAGCGTTGAACACCAGCAAGAGACCCAGTACTTC

size: .
J: TRBJ1-3
D: .
V: TRBV29-1
CDR3: CSVSPGDGGHSGNTIYF
DNA: TGCAGCGTTTCCCCCGGAGACGGGGGCCACTCTGGAAACACCATATATTTT

size: .
J: TRBJ1-3
D: .
V: TRBV7-9
CDR3: CASSTSTAKIYF
DNA: TGTGCCAGCAGCACCTCTACGGCCAAAATATATTTT

size: many
J: TRBJ2-3
D: TRBD2
V: TRBV4-3
CDR3: CASSQGLAGALTDTQYF
DNA: TGCGCCAGCAGCCAAGGACTAGCGGGGGCCCTCACAGATACGCAGTATTTT

size: .
J: TRBJ2-7
D: .
V: TRBV6-2/TRBV6-3
CDR3: CASSYSRTTFYEQYF
DNA: TGTGCCAGCAGTTACTCAAGAACAACTTTCTACGAGCAGTACTTC

size: few
J: TRBJ2-7
D: TRBD1
V: TRBV5-1
CDR3: CASSPLDRGGIYEQYF
DNA: TGCGCCAGCAGCCCCTTGGACAGGGGAGGAATCTACGAGCAGTACTTC

size: .
J: TRBJ1-1
D: .
V: TRBV18
CDR3: CASSPQSSNTEAFF
DNA: TGTGCCAGCTCACCCCAAAGTTCGAACACTGAAGCTTTCTTT

size: .
J: TRBJ2-5
D: TRBD2
V: TRBV2
CDR3: CASSEAGTRGETQYF
DNA: TGTGCCAGCAGTGAAGCAGGGACTAGGGGGGAGACCCAGTACTTC

size: many
J: TRBJ2-7
D: .
V: TRBV18
CDR3: CASSPQGGEQYF
DNA: TGTGCCAGCTCACCACAGGGGGGTGAGCAGTACTTC

size: .
J: TRBJ2-3
D: TRBD1
V: TRBV28
CDR3: CASSPTPGQRSTDTQYF
DNA: TGTGCCAGCAGTCCGACACCGGGACAGCGAAGCACAGATACGCAGTATTTT

size: few
J: TRBJ1-6
D: .
V: TRBV7-8
CDR3: CASSPDASPLHF
DNA: TGTGCCAGCAGCCCCGACGCGTCACCCCTCCACTTT

size: few
J: TRBJ1-1
D: .
V: TRBV12-3/TRBV12-4
CDR3: CAAWSTTEAFF
DNA: TGTGCCGCCTGGAGCACCACTGAAGCTTTCTTT

size: few
J: TRBJ2-7
D: .
V: TRBV11-2
CDR3: CASSLGARDEQYF
DNA: TGTGCCAGCAGCTTAGGGGCCCGGGACGAGCAGTACTTC

size: .
J: TRBJ1-5
D: TRBD1
V: TRBV12-5
CDR3: CASGPGQGANQPQHF
DNA: TGTGCTAGTGGCCCGGGACAGGGGGCCAATCAGCCCCAGCATTTT

size: .
J: TRBJ2-7
D: TRBD2
V: TRBV20-1
CDR3: CSARRLAAYEQYF
DNA: TGCAGTGCGAGACGACTAGCAGCTTACGAGCAGTACTTC

size: .
J: TRBJ2-1
D: TRBD1
V: TRBV7-9
CDR3: CASSLRAGTGTNNEQFF
DNA: TGTGCCAGCAGCTTAAGGGCGGGGACAGGGACTAACAATGAGCAGTTCTTC

size: few
J: TRBJ2-5
D: .
V: TRBV28
CDR3: CASSLWGGLQETQYF
DNA: TGTGCCAGCAGTTTATGGGGCGGCCTCCAAGAGACCCAGTACTTC

size: few
J: TRBJ2-7
D: .
V: TRBV11-2
CDR3: CASSPRDVGGIYEQYF
DNA: TGTGCCAGCAGCCCCCGGGACGTGGGGGGCATATACGAGCAGTACTTC

size: many
J: TRBJ2-7
D: TRBD1
V: TRBV7-2
CDR3: CASSLEQGRTYEQYF
DNA: TGTGCCAGCAGCTTAGAACAGGGGCGGACCTACGAGCAGTACTTC

size: few
J: TRBJ2-6
D: .
V: TRBV21-1
CDR3: CASSKEERPPPSGANVLTF
DNA: TGTGCCAGCAGCAAAGAGGAACGGCCCCCGCCCTCTGGGGCCAACGTCCTGACTTTC

size: many
J: TRBJ1-2
D: .
V: TRBV20-1
CDR3: CSARDRTAYGYTF
DNA: TGCAGTGCTAGAGACAGGACAGCCTATGGCTACACCTTC

size: few
J: TRBJ1-1
D: TRBD1
V: TRBV2
CDR3: CASTRQGVTEAFF
DNA: TGTGCCAGCACGCGCCAGGGGGTGACTGAAGCTTTCTTT

size: many
J: TRBJ2-1
D: TRBD2
V: TRBV11-2
CDR3: CASSLDSGLAGPGEQFF
DNA: TGTGCCAGCAGCTTAGATTCGGGACTAGCGGGCCCGGGGGAGCAGTTCTTC

size: few
J: TRBJ2-3
D: .
V: TRBV10-1
CDR3: CASSDQRTRGTDTQYF
DNA: TGCGCCAGCAGTGACCAACGAACGCGGGGCACAGATACGCAGTATTTT

size: few
J: TRBJ1-5
D: .
V: TRBV4-2
CDR3: CASSQVGVQSNQPQHF
DNA: TGTGCCAGCAGCCAAGTCGGGGTGCAGAGCAATCAGCCCCAGCATTTT

size: .
J: TRBJ2-7
D: .
V: TRBV7-8
CDR3: CASSFGGAYEQYF
DNA: TGTGCCAGCAGCTTCGGGGGCGCCTACGAGCAGTACTTC

size: .
J: TRBJ2-3
D: .
V: TRBV11-1
CDR3: CASSRTGPRTDTQYF
DNA: TGTGCCAGCAGCCGAACGGGACCGAGGACAGATACGCAGTATTTT

size: .
J: TRBJ2-1
D: TRBD2
V: TRBV20-1
CDR3: CSARVSGGSSYNEQFF
DNA: TGCAGTGCTAGAGTGAGCGGGGGGAGCTCCTACAATGAGCAGTTCTTC

size: .
J: TRBJ1-2
D: .
V: TRBV6-2/TRBV6-3
CDR3: CASSYSEHGYTF
DNA: TGTGCCAGCAGTTACAGCGAACATGGCTACACCTTC

size: few
J: TRBJ2-5
D: .
V: TRBV7-2
CDR3: CASSLSGRKETQYF
DNA: TGTGCCAGCAGCTTAAGTGGTAGGAAAGAGACCCAGTACTTC

size: few
J: TRBJ1-2
D: .
V: TRBV18
CDR3: CASSEWASGNGYTF
DNA: TGTGCCAGCTCAGAGTGGGCCAGTGGGAATGGCTACACCTTC

size: .
J: TRBJ2-5
D: .
V: TRBV18
CDR3: CASSPLAQETQYF
DNA: TGTGCCAGCTCACCATTAGCCCAAGAGACCCAGTACTTC